Reported below is one TCR beta chain. What it recognizes is unknown. The data originate from a study of shared clonotypes between healthy human individuals. The CDR3 runs to 14 residues. Germline loops: CDR1 MNHEY, CDR2 SVGAGI. V lost 3 bases, J lost 3 bases, and 12 bases lay in between. The study, taken as a whole, reports: A handful of donors shared approximately 5% of their naive CD4 clonotypes.

The deep-level immunoSEQ assay was used. Assay used: immunoSEQ multiplex PCR; TCRdb lists only in-frame clones, some missing. The repertoire holds some 2.4 million clones, 93% seen once, with 0.35% to 0.45% in the top ten. V gene TRBV6-5 combines with J gene TRBJ2-7; no firm D call. Sequenced sample: naive CD4+ T cells from PBMCs. Subset: CD45RA+ positively selected. This TCR came from a man aged 18 to 29 in good health. Some clones in this sample may be carry-over from other donors' samples. CDR3 in amino acids: CASSYRATFYEQYF. In DNA, the CDR3 is TGTGCCAGCAGTTATAGGGCTACTTTCTACGAGCAGTACTTC.